This paragraph reports one T cell receptor (beta chain). What it recognizes is unknown. Described time point: pretreatment peripheral blood. The sample is drawn from a study of PD-L1 blockade in urothelial cancer. Turning to the study itself: Male sex and bladder-origin urothelial cancer were recorded for about 85% of the roughly 29 patients. Before enrollment, 0 to 3 chemotherapy regimens had been given to patients. T cell content in blood samples showed a median of approximately 150,000.

The CDR3 is 16 amino acids. V dropped 7 bases and J dropped 0 bases, with 19 bases sitting between them. Germline CDR1 and CDR2: GTSNPN and SVGIG (reference sequence). The repertoire was sequenced with immunoSEQ multiplex PCR; TCRdb's copy has only in-frame clones and lacks some. The repertoire holds 100,000 to 150,000 clones, approximately 84% seen once, with 2.5% to 4% in the top ten. Whole-study results and caveats: Improved survival was predicted by pretreatment blood TCR clonality below the median.

The rearrangement links TRBV30 to TRBJ2-1; D is perhaps TRBD1 (6 bases). This clonotype originated in a man in his fifties or sixties with urothelial cancer. Sequences were derived from PBMCs, sampled around atezolizumab (anti-PD-L1) treatment. CDR3 amino acids: CASTPGHGSSYNEQFF. In DNA, the CDR3 is TGTGCCTCTACCCCGGGACACGGAAGCTCCTACAATGAGCAGTTCTTC. Full variable domain (rest looked up from reference TRBV30 and TRBJ2-1): SQTIHQWPATLVQPVGSPLSLECTVEGTSNPNLYWYRQAAGRGLQLLFYSVGIGQISSEVPQNLSASRPQDRQFILSSKKLLLSDSGFYLCASTPGHGSSYNEQFFGPGTRLTVL.